These 30 T cell receptor beta chains were sequenced from one sample in a study of T-cell reconstitution after alpha-beta-depleted transplantation in children. A TCRbeta library incorporating unique molecular identifiers was prepared. TCRdb used MiXCR to reprocess the PCR reads, holding one entry per CDR3 protein. The sample includes 300,000 to 400,000 distinct CDR3 sequences, 16% seen only once; the top ten take roughly 41%. The sample here was PBMCs, mostly from graft donor cells, taken 360 days after TCRalphabeta/CD19-depleted stem cell transplant. The receptors come from a male patient aged 2 to 10 who had a stem cell transplant for acute lymphoblastic leukemia, so the T cells may come from the graft donor.

The chain joins TRBV5-1 to TRBJ1-1, with D uncertain. Looked up from germline, CDR1 is SGHRS and CDR2 is YFSETQ. The CDR3 runs 15 residues. V dropped 2 bases and J dropped 1 base, with 12 bases sitting between them. The CDR3 protein is CASSFRGSGNTEAFF. CDR3 DNA sequence: TGCGCCAGCAGCTTCCGGGGTTCGGGGAACACTGAAGCTTTCTTT.

There are a few counts of this clonotype. The CDR3 region is CASSQEMALNTGELFF. DNA for the CDR3: TGTGCCAGCAGCCAAGAAATGGCCTTGAACACCGGGGAGCTGTTTTTT. The chain combines TRBV14 with TRBJ2-2; D uncertain. This CDR3 contains 16 residues. Trimming shortened V by 0 bases and J by 1 base, and 9 bases separated the two germline ends. CDR1 and CDR2 (germline): SGHDN, FVKESK.

This clonotype was detected once. The chain recombines TRBV6-1 with TRBJ1-5; D is ambiguous. The CDR3 sequence is 13 residues long. Germline V CDR1 and CDR2: MNHNS, SASEGT. The ends were cut back, 6 bases at V and 4 bases at J, with 10 bases in the middle. The CDR3 coding sequence is TGTGCCAGCAGCCGGACCCTTAATCAGCCCCAGCATTTT. Protein: CASSRTLNQPQHF.

This clonotype was counted between two and nine times. The V gene is TRBV7-9, the J gene TRBJ1-1, with TRBD1 matching over 7 bases. Germline CDR1 is SEHNR and CDR2 is FQNEAQ (reference sequence). V lost 6 bases to trimming and J lost 3 bases; unmatched junction nucleotides: 10. The CDR3 has 15 amino acids. The CDR3 here is CASRLLGGGDTEAFF. In DNA, the CDR3 is TGTGCCAGCAGACTCCTAGGGGGCGGAGACACTGAAGCTTTCTTT.

The CDR3 spells CASSFEGLTDTQYF. CDR3 sequence (DNA): TGTGCCAGCAGTTTCGAGGGCCTCACAGATACGCAGTATTTT. The chain has TRBV27 and TRBJ2-3; weak D call: TRBD2 (5 bases). The CDR3 spans 14 residues. Germline V gives CDR1 MNHEY, CDR2 SMNVEV (reference sequence). V gave up 3 bases and J gave up 2 bases, with 9 bases separating them.

This clonotype was counted only a few times. The V call is TRBV6-2 or TRBV6-3, the J call TRBJ2-1, with TRBD2 identical over 14 bases. CDR1 is MNHEY and CDR2 is SVGEGT in the germline V gene. The CDR3 extends over 18 amino acids. J lost 9 bases, V lost 7 bases, and 17 bases had no gene match. The CDR3 DNA is TGTGCCAGCAAACGACTAGCGGGAGGGCCTCTCCCCAAGGGTGAGCAGTTCTTC. Its translation: CASKRLAGGPLPKGEQFF.

V is TRBV15 and J is TRBJ2-1; TRBD2 matches at 9 bases. This CDR3 has 18 residues. Germline trimming cut 0 bases from V and 1 base from J; bases unmatched to any gene: 7. Germline V gene data show CDR1 as LNHNV and CDR2 as YYDKDF (reference sequence). DNA for the CDR3: TGTGCCACCAGCAGAGATCATCCCCTAGCGGGATCCTACAATGAGCAGTTCTTC. This sequence encodes CATSRDHPLAGSYNEQFF.

The chain recombines TRBV4-1 with TRBJ1-2; D remains ambiguous. The V end lost 0 bases, the J end lost 8 bases, and 7 bases lay between the germline ends. CDR3 length equals 12 residues. Germline V lookup: CDR1 MGHRA, CDR2 YSYEKL. As DNA, the CDR3 is TGCGCCAGCAGCCAAGATCTAGGAGGCTACACCTTC. Its protein product is CASSQDLGGYTF.

This clonotype was recorded at least ten times. V is TRBV14 and J is TRBJ2-7; D unclear. CDR3 length: 12 amino acids. V gave up 5 bases and J gave up 0 bases, with 5 bases separating them. Looked up from germline, CDR1 is SGHDN and CDR2 is FVKESK. The CDR3 sequence: CASSASSYEQYF. DNA of the CDR3: TGTGCCAGCAGCGCGAGCTCCTACGAGCAGTACTTC.

This clonotype was detected only a few times. The V gene is TRBV28, the J gene TRBJ2-7, with 14 bases lining up with TRBD2. The CDR3 contains 21 residues. V was pared by 4 bases and J by 3 bases, with 20 bases of the junction left unmatched. Germline CDR1 is MDHEN and CDR2 is SYDVKM. The CDR3 region is CASSSLTGMGGLAGASYEQYF. The CDR3 region has the DNA TGTGCCAGCAGTTCTCTTACAGGGATGGGGGGACTAGCGGGAGCGAGCTACGAGCAGTACTTC. The entire variable domain, with the rest obtained from reference TRBV28 and TRBJ2-7, is as follows: DVKVTQSSRYLVKRTGEKVFLECVQDMDHENMFWYRQDPGLGLRLIYFSYDVKMKEKGDIPEGYSVSREKKERFSLILESASTNQTSMYLCASSSLTGMGGLAGASYEQYFGPGTRLTVT.

The chain carries TRBV12-3 or TRBV12-4 and TRBJ1-1; tentative D call: TRBD1 (6 bases). Deletions cut 7 bases from V and 7 bases from J, with 13 bases between. The length of the CDR3 is 12 residues. CDR3 residues: CASNRGHNEAFF. CDR3 nucleotide sequence: TGTGCCAGCAACCGGGGGCATAATGAAGCTTTCTTT.

The chain recombines TRBV7-2 with TRBJ2-2, with 7 bases lining up with TRBD2. The CDR3 spans 15 residues. The germline V gene has CDR1 SGHTA and CDR2 FQGNSA. Trimming took 2 bases from V and 6 from J; bases not matched to a gene: 6. The CDR3 DNA reads TGTGCCAGCAGCTTAATGCGGGAGAGGGCCGGGGAGCTGTTTTTT. The encoded protein is CASSLMRERAGELFF.

This sequence joins TRBV5-1 and TRBJ2-2; D possibly corresponds to TRBD1 (6 bases). The CDR3 contains 16 residues. With 4 bases removed from V and 0 bases from J, the gap between germline ends came to 13 bases. The germline CDR1 and CDR2 sequences are SGHRS and YFSETQ. CDR3 in DNA: TGCGCCAGCAGCCCGCTGGACAGTCCGAACACCGGGGAGCTGTTTTTT. Protein: CASSPLDSPNTGELFF.

J is TRBJ1-5 and V is TRBV4-1; TRBD1 might be the D (6 bases). The length of the CDR3 is 17 residues. CDR1 is MGHRA, CDR2 YSYEKL, per germline. The V end lost 4 bases, the J end lost 0 bases, and 16 bases lay between the germline ends. Written as DNA, the CDR3 is TGCGCCAGCAGCCCGGGAGGGGGGCAGCTTAGCAATCAGCCCCAGCATTTT. Translated: CASSPGGGQLSNQPQHF.

This clonotype was seen only a few times. DNA of the CDR3: TGCGCCAGCAGCAGGGTCCACTACGAGCAGTACTTC. Translating it yields CASSRVHYEQYF. The chain joins TRBV5-1 to TRBJ2-7; D unresolved. The CDR3 spans 12 residues. Germline CDR1 and CDR2: SGHRS and YFSETQ. V gave up 4 bases and J gave up 3 bases, with 8 bases separating them.

Ten or more counts support this clonotype. The chain is built from TRBV6-1 and TRBJ2-3, with a weak D call TRBD2 (6 bases). Germline CDR1 is MNHNS and CDR2 is SASEGT. The CDR3 consists of 16 residues. The V and J ends lost 6 bases and 0 bases respectively, with 16 bases between them. CDR3 region: CASRSPGLLSTDTQYF. The DNA for the CDR3 is TGTGCCAGCAGGTCCCCGGGACTCCTAAGCACAGATACGCAGTATTTT.

V and J are TRBV10-3 and TRBJ2-3, with 9 bases lining up with TRBD1. The V gene end was trimmed by 3 bases and the J gene end by 6 bases; junction bases not matched to a gene: 7. CDR1 is ENHRY, CDR2 SYGVKD, per germline. CDR3 length: 15 amino acids. DNA for the CDR3: TGTGCCATCAGTGAATGGACAGGGGTCAGGGATACGCAGTATTTT. It codes for CAISEWTGVRDTQYF.

This clonotype has a handful of counts. The V gene is TRBV12-3 or TRBV12-4, the J gene TRBJ2-1; 7 bases are shared with TRBD2. J gave up 8 bases and V 5 bases, and 6 bases lay outside the gene matches. The CDR3 totals 13 residues. CDR3 sequence reads: CASSPTSIYEQFF. CDR3 bases: TGTGCCAGCAGTCCGACTAGCATCTATGAGCAGTTCTTC.

This chain links TRBV4-3 with TRBJ2-3; perhaps TRBD1 as D (5 bases). Looked up from germline, CDR1 is LGHNA and CDR2 is YSLEER. V dropped 5 bases and J dropped 6 bases, with 15 bases sitting between them. This CDR3 region has 14 residues. The DNA of the CDR3 is TGCGCCAGCAGCTATACCTTGGGGCGGGATACGCAGTATTTT. It encodes CASSYTLGRDTQYF.

There are many counts of this clonotype. V and J are TRBV29-1 and TRBJ2-1; D gene unclear. V was pared by 6 bases and J by 12 bases, with 24 bases between. The CDR3 runs to 14 residues. The germline CDR1 and CDR2 sequences are SQVTM and ANQGSEA. DNA of the CDR3: TGCAGCGTAGCCGCTCGGCCTCCCTCTTACGGGCAGTTCTTC. Translated: CSVAARPPSYGQFF.

V usage is TRBV6-1 and J usage is TRBJ2-7; unclear D gene. There are 17 residues in the CDR3. Germline loops: CDR1 MNHNS, CDR2 SASEGT. V lost 6 bases, J lost 2 bases, and 23 bases lay in between. The DNA for the CDR3 is TGTGCCAGCAGACCGGAACTAACCGGACCTAAGCCCTACGAGCAGTACTTC. Its protein is CASRPELTGPKPYEQYF.

The V call is TRBV25-1, the J call TRBJ2-1, with 10 bases aligning to TRBD2. The CDR3 loop spans 23 amino acids. Germline V CDR1 and CDR2: MGHDK, SYGVNS. After removal of 5 bases from V and 3 bases from J, the junction contained 28 bases not matched to a gene. The CDR3, as DNA: TGTGCCAGCAGTACCTTTTGGGGTTCTAGCGGGAGAAAGGACATCGGGGACTACAATGAGCAGTTCTTC. Translation gives CASSTFWGSSGRKDIGDYNEQFF. The variable domain in full, completed from reference TRBV25-1 and TRBJ2-1, reads EADIYQTPRYLVIGTGKKITLECSQTMGHDKMYWYQQDPGMELHLIHYSYGVNSTEKGDLSSESTVSRIRTEHFPLTLESARPSHTSQYLCASSTFWGSSGRKDIGDYNEQFFGPGTRLTVL.

This clonotype was detected a few times. The chain links TRBV12-3 or TRBV12-4 to TRBJ1-3; D is undetermined. The ends were cut back, 1 base at V and 0 bases at J, with 13 bases in the middle. CDR3 length equals 17 residues. The CDR3 sequence is CASSLERHIDSGNTIYF. In DNA, the CDR3 is TGTGCCAGCAGTTTAGAGAGGCACATTGACTCTGGAAACACCATATATTTT.

This clonotype occurred a few times. This sequence joins TRBV10-3 and TRBJ2-1; D is unclear. The V end lost 0 bases, the J end lost 1 base, and 10 bases lay between the germline ends. Germline-derived CDR1 and CDR2 are ENHRY and SYGVKD. This CDR3 comprises 16 residues. CDR3 residues: CAISESPVRSYNEQFF. As DNA, the CDR3 is TGTGCCATCAGTGAGTCGCCGGTGAGATCCTACAATGAGCAGTTCTTC.

The chain combines TRBV18 with TRBJ2-5; 9 bases agree with TRBD2. The germline V gene encodes CDR1 KGHSH and CDR2 LQKENI. The junction had 9 bases not matched to a gene; V was cut back by 2 bases and J by 5 bases. The CDR3 extends over 16 amino acids. The CDR3 loop reads CASSPNGAGGVETQYF. CDR3 bases: TGTGCCAGCTCACCAAATGGAGCGGGAGGAGTTGAGACCCAGTACTTC.

This clonotype was observed many times. The chain carries TRBV7-2 and TRBJ2-1; D is undetermined. The CDR3 length is 12 residues. Germline CDR1 SGHTA, CDR2 FQGNSA. With 5 bases removed from V and 4 bases from J, the gap between germline ends came to 6 bases. CDR3 DNA: TGTGCCAGCAGCCCCGCGTACAATGAGCAGTTCTTC. Protein sequence: CASSPAYNEQFF.

The rearrangement joins TRBV20-1 to TRBJ1-1, with D maybe TRBD1 (6 bases). CDR1 is DFQATT, CDR2 SNEGSKA, per germline (reference sequence). This CDR3 comprises 14 residues. The ends were cut back, 4 bases at V and 0 bases at J, with 12 bases in the middle. CDR3 loop: CSATPGTMNTEAFF. The CDR3, as DNA: TGCAGTGCTACCCCCGGGACAATGAACACTGAAGCTTTCTTT.

V usage is TRBV2 and J usage is TRBJ2-7; 11 bases line up with TRBD2. Germline assignment: CDR1 SNHLY and CDR2 FYNNEI. The J segment lost 2 bases and the V segment lost 6 bases, leaving 9 bases of the junction unmatched. The CDR3 loop spans 16 amino acids. The CDR3 sequence is CASRAPGLAGPYEQYF. The CDR3 region has the DNA TGTGCCAGCAGGGCACCAGGACTAGCGGGTCCCTACGAGCAGTACTTC.

This clonotype has more than one count but fewer than ten. This chain joins TRBV4-1 and TRBJ2-2; TRBD2 matches at 9 bases. The J segment lost 3 bases and the V segment lost 0 bases, leaving 8 bases of the junction unmatched. The germline V gene has CDR1 MGHRA and CDR2 YSYEKL. The CDR3 loop spans 18 amino acids. In nucleotides, the CDR3 is TGCGCCAGCAGCCAAGATCCCCTGGCGGGAGGGTACACCGGGGAGCTGTTTTTT. This encodes CASSQDPLAGGYTGELFF.

The chain is built from TRBV11-2 and TRBJ2-7; D unresolved. V lost 1 base and J lost 6, with 16 bases in between. The germline V gene encodes CDR1 SGHAT and CDR2 FQNNGV. The CDR3 is 15 amino acids. CDR3 region: CASSLGSGSRFEQYF. DNA for the CDR3: TGTGCCAGCAGCTTAGGCTCTGGGTCCCGTTTCGAGCAGTACTTC.